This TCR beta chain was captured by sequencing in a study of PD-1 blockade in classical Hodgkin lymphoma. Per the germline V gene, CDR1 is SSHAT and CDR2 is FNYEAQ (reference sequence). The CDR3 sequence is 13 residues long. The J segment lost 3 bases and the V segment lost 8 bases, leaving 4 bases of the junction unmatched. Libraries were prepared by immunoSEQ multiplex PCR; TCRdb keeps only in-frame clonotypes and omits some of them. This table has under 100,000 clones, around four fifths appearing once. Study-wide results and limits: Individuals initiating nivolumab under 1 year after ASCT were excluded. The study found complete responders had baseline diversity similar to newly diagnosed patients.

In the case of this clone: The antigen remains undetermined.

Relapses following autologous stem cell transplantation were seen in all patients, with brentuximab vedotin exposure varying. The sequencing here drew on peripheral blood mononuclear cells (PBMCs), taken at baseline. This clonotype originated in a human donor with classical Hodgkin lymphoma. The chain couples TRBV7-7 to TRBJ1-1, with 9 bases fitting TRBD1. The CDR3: CASPRDRDTEAFF. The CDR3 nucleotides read TGTGCCAGCCCCCGGGACAGGGACACTGAAGCTTTCTTT.